This T cell receptor beta chain stems from a study of human T cells and chemical hapten exposure. Germline V gives CDR1 MNHEY, CDR2 SVGEGT. The CDR3 has 16 residues. Trimming took 6 bases from V and 4 from J; bases not matched to a gene: 8. Time point defined: healthy volunteer bleed at 6 weeks. The authors' total RNA extraction used unfractionated whole blood. This clonotype has a count of ten or more. TCRdb fed the RACE reads into MiXCR, producing one record per CDR3 protein. Altogether about 77,000 distinct CDR3 sequences are present, about 8.6% being singletons, with the ten largest covering about 1.8%.

Sequenced sample: whole blood. This clonotype was sampled from a female donor in good health. Some clones in this sample may be carry-over from other donors' samples. V usage is TRBV6-2 or TRBV6-3 and J usage is TRBJ2-1; TRBD2 agrees at 11 bases. CDR3 coding DNA: TGTGCCAGCAGCCCCAGACTAGCGGGGAAGTACAATGAGCAGTTCTTC. Translation: CASSPRLAGKYNEQFF.